The sequence of this T cell receptor beta chain was determined in a study of beta chain features in type 1 diabetes. The study's findings and limits: Patients with Type 1 diabetes showed moderately but significantly shorter TCRB CDR3s in all four CD4+ subsets.

Sorting of CD4+ naive, central memory, regulatory and stem cell-like memory cells was performed via CD45RO/CCR7/CD25/CD127/CD95/CD27. As for this clone: What it recognizes is unknown.

What was sequenced were expressed TCRB transcripts, since all of the isolated RNA had been reverse transcribed. The table came from immunoSEQ multiplex PCR; TCRdb's copy has only in-frame clones and leaves some out. This sample carries 630,000 or so clones, around 15% of them seen once, and the ten largest clones take around 0.04%. Germline CDR1 reads SGHTA; CDR2 reads FQGNSA. This CDR3 has 13 residues. Trimming pared 0 bases from V and 4 bases from J, leaving 7 bases between. The receptor comes from a man between 18 and 29 years old with type 1 diabetes. The rearrangement uses TRBV7-2 and TRBJ2-7, with D unclear. The sample was naive CD4+ T cells from blood. As DNA, the CDR3 is TGTGCCAGCAGCTTAGCAAGGCAGTACGAGCAGTACTTC. It yields the protein CASSLARQYEQYF.